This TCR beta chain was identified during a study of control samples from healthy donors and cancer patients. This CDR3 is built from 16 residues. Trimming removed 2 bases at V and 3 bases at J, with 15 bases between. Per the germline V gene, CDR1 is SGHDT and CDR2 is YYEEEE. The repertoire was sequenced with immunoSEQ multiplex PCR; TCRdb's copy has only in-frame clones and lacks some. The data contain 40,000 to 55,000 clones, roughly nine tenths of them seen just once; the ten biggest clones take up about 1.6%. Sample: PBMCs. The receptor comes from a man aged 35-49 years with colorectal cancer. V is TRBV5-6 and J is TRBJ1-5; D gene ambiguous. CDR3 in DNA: TGTGCCAGCAGCTTTCGTGATCATGGTTCCAATCAGCCCCAGCATTTT. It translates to CASSFRDHGSNQPQHF.